The 12 T cell receptor beta chains reported below all come from one sample, sequenced in a study of blood T cell repertoires in COVID-19. Method: immunoSEQ multiplex PCR; TCRdb's copy keeps in-frame clones and lacks some. The data contain approximately 280,000 clones, more than 85% of them seen just once; the ten biggest clones take up about 4.6%. The sample consisted of peripheral blood. All receptors come from a man in his forties with acute or convalescent COVID-19.

CDR3 in amino acids: CASSRTGSEGEKLFF. DNA of the CDR3: TGCGCCAGCAGCCGGACAGGATCGGAGGGGGAAAAACTGTTTTTT. The chain has TRBV5-1 and TRBJ1-4, with 7 bases lining up with TRBD1. This CDR3 is 15 amino acids long. Unmatched junction bases numbered 11, after V lost 4 bases and J lost 8 bases. Germline V gene data show CDR1 as SGHRS and CDR2 as YFSETQ.

V and J are TRBV7-3 and TRBJ2-2, with D maybe TRBD1 (6 bases). The CDR3 runs 15 residues. Germline V gene lookup returns CDR1 SGHTA and CDR2 FQGTGA. Trimming cost V 4 bases and J 1 base, with 10 bases left between them. CDR3 region: CASSSGAQNTGELFF. CDR3 sequence (DNA): TGTGCCAGCAGCTCAGGGGCCCAGAACACCGGGGAGCTGTTTTTT.

The rearrangement uses TRBV27 and TRBJ1-1; 10 bases align to TRBD1. Germline V gene data show CDR1 as MNHEY and CDR2 as SMNVEV (reference sequence). This CDR3 comprises 16 residues. The J segment lost 5 bases and the V segment lost 4 bases, leaving 10 bases of the junction unmatched. CDR3 bases: TGTGCCAGCAGTTCCATCCCGGGACAGGGGAGGACTGAAGCTTTCTTT. Translating it yields CASSSIPGQGRTEAFF.

The rearrangement joins TRBV19 to TRBJ1-1, with D perhaps TRBD1 (5 bases). Germline CDR1 LNHDA, CDR2 SQIVND (reference sequence). V lost 6 bases and J 2 bases, leaving 13 bases between the germline ends. The CDR3 runs to 14 residues. CDR3 residues: CASRPGRKNTEAFF. As DNA, the CDR3 is TGTGCCAGTAGGCCAGGGCGGAAAAACACTGAAGCTTTCTTT.

The chain has TRBV5-4 and TRBJ2-7; 12 bases fit TRBD2. The germline CDR1 and CDR2 sequences are SGHNT and YYREEE (reference sequence). V shed 4 bases and J 1 base; nucleotides not matched to a gene: 6. The CDR3 is 16 residues long. CDR3 region: CASSPMTSGGSYEQYF. CDR3 nucleotides: TGTGCCAGCAGCCCAATGACTAGCGGGGGATCCTACGAGCAGTACTTC.

CDR3 sequence: CASSYNPRDYGYTF. Written as DNA, the CDR3 is TGTGCCAGCAGTTACAACCCTCGGGACTATGGCTACACCTTC. The chain links TRBV6-6 to TRBJ1-2, with unresolved D. CDR1 and CDR2 from the germline V gene are MNHNY and SVGAGI (reference sequence). The CDR3 has 14 residues. Trimming cost V 2 bases and J 3 bases, with 10 bases left between them.

This clone was counted a single time. The chain couples TRBV19 to TRBJ2-7; 7 bases are a match to TRBD1. Germline-derived CDR1 and CDR2 are LNHDA and SQIVND (reference sequence). CDR3 length: 13 amino acids. V lost 8 bases to trimming and J lost 5 bases; unmatched junction nucleotides: 9. CDR3 amino acids: CASSTQGSNEQYF. The CDR3, as DNA: TGTGCCAGTTCAACACAGGGGTCGAACGAGCAGTACTTC.

This rearrangement joins TRBV5-5 to TRBJ1-5; tentatively, D is TRBD1 (6 bases). The CDR3 sequence is 15 residues long. Deletions cut 1 base from V and 5 bases from J, with 13 bases between. CDR1 and CDR2 (germline): SGHKS, YYEKEE (reference sequence). This CDR3 reads CASSLIAGADQPQHF. Written as DNA, the CDR3 is TGTGCCAGCAGCTTGATAGCAGGGGCGGATCAGCCCCAGCATTTT.

The V gene is TRBV7-2, the J gene TRBJ2-2, with unresolved D. The CDR3 sequence is 14 residues long. Trimming pared 6 bases from V and 1 base from J, leaving 9 bases between. The V gene's germline CDR1 is SGHTA and CDR2 FQGNSA. The CDR3: CASSRQVNTGELFF. For the CDR3, the DNA is TGTGCCAGCAGTCGACAAGTGAACACCGGGGAGCTGTTTTTT.

This clone was observed once. J is TRBJ2-2 and V is TRBV12-3 or TRBV12-4; possible D gene TRBD1, 5 bases. The V end lost 7 bases, the J end lost 7 bases, and 13 bases lay between the germline ends. The CDR3 loop spans 13 amino acids. For the CDR3, the DNA is TGTGCCAGCACCTTTGACAGCAGCGGGGAGCTGTTTTTT. This translates into CASTFDSSGELFF.

The chain is built from TRBV19 and TRBJ1-2; maybe TRBD1 (6 bases). CDR3 length: 13 residues. The germline CDR1 and CDR2 sequences are LNHDA and SQIVND (reference sequence). Trimming shortened V by 5 bases and J by 2 bases, and 9 bases separated the two germline ends. The CDR3 is CASSSDRNYGYTF. As DNA, the CDR3 is TGTGCCAGTAGTTCTGACAGGAACTATGGCTACACCTTC.

J is TRBJ1-2 and V is TRBV30, with 8 bases aligning to TRBD1. The germline V gene encodes CDR1 GTSNPN and CDR2 SVGIG (reference sequence). CDR3 length equals 12 residues. This CDR3 is CRSDRDNYGYTF. The DNA of the CDR3 is TGTCGATCGGACAGGGATAACTATGGCTACACCTTC.